This record covers a single T cell receptor beta chain. The data derive from a study of OX40 agonist ivuxolimab in advanced cancers. Measured with immunoSEQ multiplex PCR; TCRdb has only the in-frame clones, and not every one. The table records over 85,000 clones, around 85% of them present only once. This specimen was CD4+ or CD8+ T cells sorted from blood, taken in a trial of the OX40 agonist ivuxolimab. The sequence was obtained from an adult with an advanced solid tumor such as melanoma, head and neck, liver or kidney cancer.

CDR3 nucleotide sequence: TGTGCCAGCAGTTACACCGACCCCCGCTCTGGAAACACCATATATTTT. It codes for CASSYTDPRSGNTIYF. This chain uses TRBV6-7 with TRBJ1-3, with no clear D. TRBV6-7 is annotated as an ORF whose role is uncertain. The V end lost 2 bases, the J end lost 0 bases, and 11 bases lay between the germline ends. This CDR3 is 16 amino acids long.